The 11 T cell receptor beta chains below all came from one sample that was sequenced in a study of beta chain features in type 1 diabetes. Of the isolated RNA, all was reverse transcribed, and so the sequenced material was expressed TCRB transcripts. The data were produced by immunoSEQ multiplex PCR, yet TCRdb's version contains in-frame clones alone and is incomplete. This sample has under 250,000 clones, with 13% to 15% found just once. Specimen: naive CD4+ T cells from blood. These receptors were collected from a woman aged 40 to 49 in good health.

About this clone: The same CDR3 also results from other DNA sequences found in this sample. V is TRBV5-4 and J is TRBJ2-7, with D possibly TRBD1 on 6 matching bases. This CDR3 is built from 13 residues. The V end was cut by 4 bases, the J end by 2 bases, with 10 bases between. Germline CDR1 reads SGHNT; CDR2 reads YYREEE (reference sequence). CDR3 sequence (DNA): TGTGCCAGCAGCCCTGGACAGACCTACGAGCAGTACTTC. This sequence encodes CASSPGQTYEQYF.

This clone was detected a few times. The chain links TRBV15 to TRBJ2-1, with 11 bases that match TRBD2. V gave up 4 bases and J gave up 9 bases; unmatched junction bases: 5. The CDR3 runs 14 residues. The germline V gene has CDR1 LNHNV and CDR2 YYDKDF (reference sequence). Here the CDR3 reads CATSILAGAGEQFF. The CDR3 nucleotides are TGTGCCACCAGCATACTAGCGGGGGCGGGTGAGCAGTTCTTC.

Here the CDR3 DNA reads TGCGCCAGCAGCACGGACAGGGGCCCCCTCCACTTT. It is translated as CASSTDRGPLHF. This chain links TRBV5-1 with TRBJ1-6; 9 positions match TRBD1. The V segment lost 4 bases and the J segment 13 bases; nucleotides outside the gene matches: 3. Germline values: CDR1 SGHRS, CDR2 YFSETQ. The CDR3 totals 12 residues.

The chain couples TRBV9 to TRBJ1-5; TRBD1 matches at 8 bases. With 4 bases clipped from V and 3 bases from J, the junction kept 9 bases outside the gene matches. Germline V lookup: CDR1 SGDLS, CDR2 YYNGEE. CDR3 length: 16 residues. The CDR3 region has the DNA TGTGCCAGCAGCCCAGGGGGACAGGCTTACAATCAGCCCCAGCATTTT. It codes for CASSPGGQAYNQPQHF.

The chain employs TRBV4-1 and TRBJ1-4, with a tentative D call TRBD1 (6 bases). V was pared by 0 bases and J by 2 bases, with 10 bases between. This CDR3 has 16 residues. Germline lookup yields CDR1 MGHRA and CDR2 YSYEKL. The CDR3 is CASSQDVDSTNEKLFF. The CDR3 coding sequence is TGCGCCAGCAGCCAAGATGTGGACAGTACTAATGAAAAACTGTTTTTT.

The V gene is TRBV9, the J gene TRBJ1-1; D gene uncertain. Trimming left V 3 bases short and J 0 bases short, with 15 bases between. CDR1 and CDR2 from the germline V gene are SGDLS and YYNGEE. The CDR3 spans 16 residues. In nucleotides, the CDR3 is TGTGCCAGCAGCGCAGCCCCCGGGGTCATGAACACTGAAGCTTTCTTT. It translates to CASSAAPGVMNTEAFF. Variable domain in full (rest from reference TRBV9 and TRBJ1-1): DSGVTQTPKHLITATGQRVTLRCSPRSGDLSVYWYQQSLDQGLQFLIQYYNGEERAKGNILERFSAQQFPDLHSELNLSSLELGDSALYFCASSAAPGVMNTEAFFGQGTRLTVV.

This clone turned up a few times. The rearrangement links TRBV28 to TRBJ2-2, with TRBD1 matching over 7 bases. The CDR3 spans 16 residues. Germline V lookup: CDR1 MDHEN, CDR2 SYDVKM. With 6 bases clipped from V and 3 bases from J, the junction kept 10 bases outside the gene matches. CDR3 amino acids: CASRHKYRGYTGELFF. CDR3 nucleotides: TGTGCCAGCAGACACAAATACAGGGGCTACACCGGGGAGCTGTTTTTT.

This clone has more than one count but fewer than ten. This sequence joins TRBV6-5 and TRBJ1-3, with 7 positions matching TRBD1. V was pared by 4 bases and J by 3 bases, with 6 bases of the junction left unmatched. The CDR3 has 15 residues. The V gene's germline CDR1 is MNHEY and CDR2 SVGAGI. This CDR3 is CASSSLRGLGNTIYF. CDR3 in DNA: TGTGCCAGCAGTTCGCTAAGGGGGCTTGGAAACACCATATATTTT.

V usage is TRBV7-9 and J usage is TRBJ1-1; the match to TRBD1 covers 9 bases. The CDR3 is made up of 16 amino acids. The V and J ends lost 2 bases and 5 bases, in that order; junction bases with no gene match: 9. Germline V gene lookup returns CDR1 SEHNR and CDR2 FQNEAQ (reference sequence). The CDR3 loop reads CASSLSPGTGWTEAFF. The CDR3 DNA reads as TGTGCCAGCAGCTTAAGCCCCGGGACAGGGTGGACTGAAGCTTTCTTT. Full variable domain (remainder filled in from reference TRBV7-9 and TRBJ1-1): DTGVSQNPRHKITKRGQNVTFRCDPISEHNRLYWYRQTLGQGPEFLTYFQNEAQLEKSRLLSDRFSAERPKGSFSTLEIQRTEQGDSAMYLCASSLSPGTGWTEAFFGQGTRLTVV.

The V and J genes are TRBV7-2 and TRBJ2-7; the D gene is possibly TRBD1 (6 bases). The germline gives CDR1 SGHTA, CDR2 FQGNSA. The CDR3 consists of 13 residues. V gave up 5 bases and J gave up 4 bases, with 12 bases separating them. The CDR3 is CASSTGQIYEQYF. The DNA for the CDR3 is TGTGCCAGCAGCACAGGACAGATATACGAGCAGTACTTC.

This rearrangement joins TRBV7-8 to TRBJ2-6, with D perhaps matching TRBD1 (5 bases). Germline CDR1 is SGHVS and CDR2 is FQNEAQ. This CDR3 spans 16 amino acids. Between the trimmed V and J ends, which lost 1 base and 6 bases, there was a span of 13 bases. CDR3 loop: CASSLDRQLTANVLTF. The DNA for the CDR3 is TGTGCCAGCAGCTTAGACCGACAGTTAACGGCCAACGTCCTGACTTTC. Full variable domain (outside the CDR3, taken from reference TRBV7-8 and TRBJ2-6): GAGVSQSPRYKVAKRGQDVALRCDPISGHVSLFWYQQALGQGPEFLTYFQNEAQLDKSGLPSDRFFAERPEGSVSTLKIQRTQQEDSAVYLCASSLDRQLTANVLTFGAGSRLTVL.